The 31 T cell receptor beta chains given below trace back to one sample, sequenced in a study of shared clonotypes between healthy human individuals. Clones were sequenced by immunoSEQ multiplex PCR, and TCRdb holds only the in-frame ones, with some missing. The sample includes about 2 million clones, roughly 94% of them seen just once. Naive CD8 cells lacked CD45RO and underwent positive selection for CCR7, leaving out terminally differentiated effector memory CD45RA+ cells. The sample taken for sequencing was naive CD8+ T cells sorted from blood. The receptors originated from a man aged 18-30 years in good health.

CDR3 sequence reads: CASSLGTSGTTDTQYF. CDR3 bases: TGTGCCAGCAGCCTCGGGACTAGCGGGACCACAGATACGCAGTATTTT. The chain employs TRBV6-6 and TRBJ2-3; TRBD2 aligns across 13 bases. Per the germline V gene, CDR1 is MNHNY and CDR2 is SVGAGI (reference sequence). CDR3 length: 16 amino acids. V was clipped by 6 bases and J by 2 bases; unmatched bases: 5.

The chain couples TRBV27 to TRBJ2-7; 7 bases fit TRBD1. This CDR3 region has 14 residues. Germline V gene data show CDR1 as MNHEY and CDR2 as SMNVEV (reference sequence). The ends lost 3 bases at V and 7 bases at J; junction bases unmatched: 9. The CDR3 coding sequence is TGTGCCAGCAGTTTCGGAAGGGGGCCGGGAGAGCAGTACTTC. It encodes CASSFGRGPGEQYF.

In its sample, this clone was seen once. The rearrangement joins TRBV11-1 to TRBJ2-7, with 9 bases aligning to TRBD1. Germline V lookup: CDR1 SGHAT, CDR2 FQDESV (reference sequence). This CDR3 contains 17 residues. V shed 4 bases, J shed 3 bases, and the junction held 13 bases outside the gene matches. CDR3 protein: CASSSGQGLLDYYEQYF. For the CDR3, the DNA is TGTGCCAGCAGCTCAGGACAGGGGCTCCTTGACTACTACGAGCAGTACTTC. Variable domain in full (rest from reference TRBV11-1 and TRBJ2-7): EAEVAQSPRYKITEKSQAVAFWCDPISGHATLYWYRQILGQGPELLVQFQDESVVDDSQLPKDRFSAERLKGVDSTLKIQPAELGDSAMYLCASSSGQGLLDYYEQYFGPGTRLTVT.

This chain links TRBV4-3 with TRBJ2-7, with D perhaps matching TRBD2 (5 bases). V lost 0 bases to trimming and J lost 3 bases, with 12 bases between them. The length of the CDR3 is 15 residues. CDR1 is LGHNA, CDR2 YSLEER, per germline. The CDR3 loop is CASSQDASDFYEQYF. In nucleotides, the CDR3 is TGCGCCAGCAGCCAAGATGCGTCGGACTTCTACGAGCAGTACTTC.

This clone was found once. The V gene is TRBV13, the J gene TRBJ1-3; D is unresolved. This CDR3 is 18 amino acids long. CDR1 and CDR2 (germline): PRHDT, FYEKMQ (reference sequence). The V end lost 3 bases, the J end lost 2 bases, and 20 bases lay between the germline ends. CDR3 residues: CASSLVVIGPEAGNTIYF. The CDR3 nucleotides read TGTGCCAGCAGCTTGGTAGTAATCGGGCCAGAGGCTGGAAACACCATATATTTT.

This clone was seen a single time. The chain combines TRBV5-4 with TRBJ2-7, with 7 bases aligning to TRBD2. The J segment lost 5 bases and the V segment lost 4 bases, leaving 9 bases of the junction unmatched. Germline loops: CDR1 SGHNT, CDR2 YYREEE (reference sequence). The CDR3 contains 14 residues. The CDR3 is CASSGSGTTDEQYF. The DNA for the CDR3 is TGTGCCAGCAGCGGATCCGGGACTACCGACGAGCAGTACTTC.

V gene TRBV6-6 combines with J gene TRBJ2-3, with a weak D call TRBD1 (5 bases). The CDR3 is 16 residues long. CDR1 is MNHNY, CDR2 SVGAGI, per germline (reference sequence). Deletions cut 4 bases from V and 4 bases from J, with 18 bases between. The CDR3 region is CASSFSTRDFADTQYF. CDR3 bases: TGTGCCAGCAGTTTCTCGACCAGGGATTTTGCAGATACGCAGTATTTT.

This clone was recorded a few times. The gene calls are TRBV5-1 and TRBJ1-2, with D unresolved. The V gene's germline CDR1 is SGHRS and CDR2 YFSETQ. V dropped 5 bases and J dropped 5 bases, with 13 bases sitting between them. This CDR3 has 13 residues. CDR3 loop: CASRSDAFYGYTF. As DNA, the CDR3 is TGCGCCAGCAGATCGGACGCCTTTTATGGCTACACCTTC.

The gene calls are TRBV5-1 and TRBJ1-3, with 7 bases matching TRBD1. The germline CDR1 and CDR2 sequences are SGHRS and YFSETQ. Trimming cost V 0 bases and J 5 bases; bases outside gene matches: 8. The CDR3 length is 16 residues. The DNA for the CDR3 is TGCGCCAGCAGCTTGGCACAGGGGCCTGCGAGAAACACCATATATTTT. The encoded protein is CASSLAQGPARNTIYF.

The chain carries TRBV9 and TRBJ2-4; D is ambiguous. The CDR3 spans 16 residues. V was trimmed by 4 bases and J by 0 bases, leaving 14 bases between them. CDR1 is SGDLS and CDR2 is YYNGEE in the germline V gene. CDR3 region: CASSPHSSLAKNIQYF. CDR3 bases: TGTGCCAGCAGCCCGCACTCCAGTTTAGCCAAAAACATTCAGTACTTC.

This clone was detected only once. The V gene is TRBV13, the J gene TRBJ1-1; 8 bases line up with TRBD1. CDR3 length equals 14 residues. V lost 5 bases to trimming and J lost 5 bases; unmatched junction nucleotides: 7. CDR1 is PRHDT and CDR2 is FYEKMQ in the germline V gene (reference sequence). The CDR3 sequence is CASSVRQGWTEAFF. The DNA of the CDR3 is TGTGCCAGCAGCGTCCGACAGGGGTGGACTGAAGCTTTCTTT.

The rearrangement joins TRBV2 to TRBJ2-5; 7 nucleotides line up with TRBD1. Germline CDR1 and CDR2: SNHLY and FYNNEI. This CDR3 contains 14 residues. V shed 5 bases, J shed 4 bases, and the junction held 7 bases outside the gene matches. The CDR3, as DNA: TGTGCCAGCAGTCGGGACAGTCTTGGAGAGACCCAGTACTTC. Translating it yields CASSRDSLGETQYF.

This clone was seen just once. The chain carries TRBV30 and TRBJ2-1; no clear D. V was shortened by 5 bases and J by 7 bases, with 12 bases between the two germline ends. Germline V CDR1 and CDR2: GTSNPN, SVGIG (reference sequence). This CDR3 comprises 12 residues. The CDR3 loop reads CAWDSHGNEQFF. In nucleotides, the CDR3 is TGTGCCTGGGACTCTCATGGGAATGAGCAGTTCTTC.

The gene calls are TRBV27 and TRBJ1-2, with 8 bases that match TRBD1. This CDR3 region has 14 residues. Trimming took 5 bases from V and 7 from J; bases not matched to a gene: 9. Germline loops: CDR1 MNHEY, CDR2 SMNVEV (reference sequence). The CDR3 sequence: CASSPRGQVFGYTF. DNA for the CDR3: TGTGCCAGCAGTCCCAGGGGACAGGTCTTTGGCTACACCTTC.

The chain is built from TRBV30 and TRBJ2-5, with TRBD2 as a possible D gene (5 bases). Trimming pared 7 bases from V and 2 bases from J, leaving 14 bases between. Germline V CDR1 and CDR2: GTSNPN, SVGIG (reference sequence). The CDR3 consists of 13 residues. The DNA of the CDR3 is TGTGCCTTCGCCCGGGATCAACAAGAGACCCAGTACTTC. Protein sequence: CAFARDQQETQYF.

This clone appeared a single time. This chain joins TRBV7-9 and TRBJ2-7; 8 bases are shared with TRBD2. CDR1 SEHNR and CDR2 FQNEAQ come from the germline V gene (reference sequence). Germline trimming cut 8 bases from V and 2 bases from J; bases unmatched to any gene: 5. The CDR3 contains 13 residues. CDR3 sequence (DNA): TGTGCCAGCGGCGGGGGGCCCGCCTACGAGCAGTACTTC. It translates to CASGGGPAYEQYF.

This clone has just one count. The chain couples TRBV6-5 to TRBJ1-1, with unresolved D. This CDR3 spans 14 amino acids. The V and J ends lost 0 bases and 6 bases respectively, with 11 bases between them. Germline values: CDR1 MNHEY, CDR2 SVGAGI. The CDR3 protein is CASSYSSGYAEAFF. The CDR3 nucleotides read TGTGCCAGCAGTTACTCGTCCGGGTATGCTGAAGCTTTCTTT.

The rearrangement joins TRBV7-3 to TRBJ1-2; D is uncertain. The germline gives CDR1 SGHTA, CDR2 FQGTGA. The CDR3 has 13 amino acids. V was cut by 3 bases and J by 3 bases, with 8 bases left in between. CDR3 amino acids: CASSFDNHYGYTF. The CDR3 DNA sequence: TGTGCCAGCAGCTTCGACAACCACTATGGCTACACCTTC.

The chain is built from TRBV28 and TRBJ1-1; D remains unclear. Germline lookup yields CDR1 MDHEN and CDR2 SYDVKM. The CDR3 is made up of 12 amino acids. Trimming removed 3 bases at V and 5 bases at J, with 7 bases between. The DNA for the CDR3 is TGTGCCAGCAGTTTCCGGAGGACTGAAGCTTTCTTT. Its protein product is CASSFRRTEAFF.

This chain uses TRBV19 with TRBJ2-1; 9 bases align to TRBD2. Germline lookup yields CDR1 LNHDA and CDR2 SQIVND (reference sequence). V dropped 5 bases and J dropped 6; count of bases not matched to a gene: 14. The CDR3 runs to 17 residues. The chain's CDR3 is CASSRGTPGLASNEQFF. CDR3 bases: TGTGCCAGTAGTCGGGGAACCCCGGGACTAGCTTCCAATGAGCAGTTCTTC.

The J gene is TRBJ2-1, the V gene TRBV9; 8 positions match TRBD2. The V segment lost 4 bases and the J segment 7 bases; nucleotides outside the gene matches: 10. From germline, CDR1 is SGDLS and CDR2 YYNGEE. CDR3 length: 15 residues. The CDR3 nucleotides are TGTGCCAGCAGCCTCCCCGGGACTAGTACGAATGAGCAGTTCTTC. This gives the protein CASSLPGTSTNEQFF.

The chain couples TRBV13 to TRBJ2-1, with D possibly being TRBD2 (6 bases). The CDR3 covers 16 residues. Per the germline V gene, CDR1 is PRHDT and CDR2 is FYEKMQ (reference sequence). Trimming cost V 1 base and J 8 bases, with 18 bases left between them. The CDR3, as DNA: TGTGCCAGCAGCTTAGCTCTCCGGGAGTGGGGGGATGAGCAGTTCTTC. This codes for CASSLALREWGDEQFF.

This clone was detected only a few times. This chain connects TRBV6-5 to TRBJ1-2, with D unresolved. The CDR3 consists of 13 residues. Per the germline V gene, CDR1 is MNHEY and CDR2 is SVGAGI. V was cut by 6 bases and J by 8 bases, with 16 bases left in between. CDR3 loop: CASSPTPIHGYTF. The CDR3 DNA sequence: TGTGCCAGCAGCCCCACACCGATCCACGGCTACACCTTC.

J is TRBJ2-5 and V is TRBV11-2; D remains unclear. Trimming shortened V by 4 bases and J by 5 bases, and 14 bases separated the two germline ends. The CDR3 length is 14 residues. The V gene's germline CDR1 is SGHAT and CDR2 FQNNGV. This CDR3 reads CASSSHLGKETQYF. The CDR3 coding sequence is TGTGCCAGCAGCTCCCATCTGGGGAAGGAGACCCAGTACTTC.

The sample holds a few counts of this clone. Other DNA sequences in this sample translate to the same CDR3. The chain employs TRBV6-1 and TRBJ2-7; 9 bases map to TRBD2. The CDR3 totals 14 residues. The V gene's germline CDR1 is MNHNS and CDR2 SASEGT. The J segment lost 4 bases and the V segment lost 0 bases, leaving 1 base of the junction unmatched. For the CDR3, the DNA is TGTGCCAGCAGTGAAGCGCGGGGGGGTTACGAGCAGTACTTC. This gives the protein CASSEARGGYEQYF.

Regarding this clone: At the DNA level, this CDR3 is encoded by other sequences in the same sample as well. The CDR3 DNA reads TGTGCCAGTAGTTTCCGGGGGAGCTCCTACGAGCAGTACTTC. Protein product: CASSFRGSSYEQYF. The V gene is TRBV19, the J gene TRBJ2-7; D is possibly TRBD2 (6 bases). The germline V gene encodes CDR1 LNHDA and CDR2 SQIVND (reference sequence). This CDR3 spans 14 amino acids. Trimming left V 5 bases short and J 0 bases short, with 11 bases between.

The CDR3, as DNA: TGCGCCAGCAGCCGGGGGAATTCACCCCTCCACTTT. It yields the protein CASSRGNSPLHF. V gene TRBV4-1 combines with J gene TRBJ1-6; a weak D match, TRBD1 (5 bases). Germline CDR1 MGHRA, CDR2 YSYEKL. Trimming took off 4 bases at V and 7 bases at J, with 5 bases between the two ends. This CDR3 contains 12 residues.

For this clone: This sample also contains other DNA sequences that code for the same CDR3. The V and J genes are TRBV4-1 and TRBJ2-7; 8 bases match TRBD2. CDR3 size: 15 residues. Germline V CDR1 and CDR2: MGHRA, YSYEKL. Losses at the gene ends were 1 base for V and 4 bases for J; bases not matched to a gene: 6. The DNA for the CDR3 is TGCGCCAGCAGCCAAGGAGCCAGCGGGAGTTACGAGCAGTACTTC. This sequence encodes CASSQGASGSYEQYF.

This clone was found once. J is TRBJ2-4 and V is TRBV2; TRBD1 aligns across 7 bases. The V gene's germline CDR1 is SNHLY and CDR2 FYNNEI. Trimming took 5 bases from V and 2 from J; bases not matched to a gene: 6. The CDR3 consists of 15 residues. The CDR3 sequence: CASSPRGSSKNIQYF. The CDR3 DNA reads TGTGCCAGCAGTCCCAGGGGGAGTTCCAAAAACATTCAGTACTTC.

V usage is TRBV7-9 and J usage is TRBJ1-4, with no clear D. This CDR3 contains 15 residues. Germline CDR1 and CDR2: SEHNR and FQNEAQ (reference sequence). V was trimmed by 1 base and J by 7 bases, leaving 13 bases between them. CDR3 nucleotides: TGTGCCAGCAGCTTAGTTGACACTCCCGTTGAAAAACTGTTTTTT. Residues: CASSLVDTPVEKLFF.

This chain links TRBV19 with TRBJ1-5; D gene uncertain. CDR1 and CDR2 (germline): LNHDA, SQIVND (reference sequence). This CDR3 contains 15 residues. With 2 bases removed from V and 2 bases from J, the gap between germline ends came to 10 bases. CDR3 region: CASSIRGGGNQPQHF. CDR3 coding DNA: TGTGCCAGTAGTATACGGGGTGGGGGCAATCAGCCCCAGCATTTT.